These 31 T cell receptor beta chains were sequenced from one sample in a study of shared clonotypes between healthy human individuals. Sequencing was performed with immunoSEQ multiplex PCR; in TCRdb, only in-frame clones are kept and a portion is missing. The table has around 2.3 million clones, almost 96% seen once. Sample: naive CD4+ T cells sorted from blood. Subset here: CD45RA+ positively selected. Every receptor here comes from a man between 18 and 29 years old in good health.

This chain joins TRBV6-6 and TRBJ2-3; 8 positions match TRBD2. The junction had 5 bases not matched to a gene; V was cut back by 2 bases and J by 4 bases. This CDR3 region has 15 residues. Germline assignment: CDR1 MNHNY and CDR2 SVGAGI (reference sequence). CDR3 in amino acids: CASSYGREVPDTQYF. In DNA, the CDR3 is TGTGCCAGCAGTTACGGGCGGGAGGTTCCAGATACGCAGTATTTT.

J is TRBJ1-6 and V is TRBV9, with 9 bases identical to TRBD1. Germline V lookup: CDR1 SGDLS, CDR2 YYNGEE. V shed 4 bases, J shed 7 bases, and the junction held 6 bases outside the gene matches. The CDR3 has 15 residues. Written as DNA, the CDR3 is TGTGCCAGCAGCCCACGGGACAGGGCGAATTCACCCCTCCACTTT. Translating it yields CASSPRDRANSPLHF.

V usage is TRBV7-8 and J usage is TRBJ2-2, with a weak D call TRBD2 (6 bases). Trimming shortened V by 1 base and J by 4 bases, and 10 bases separated the two germline ends. The CDR3 runs 15 residues. The germline V gene has CDR1 SGHVS and CDR2 FQNEAQ. The CDR3 DNA follows: TGTGCCAGCAGCTTAGGGGGGGAACCCACCGGGGAGCTGTTTTTT. This sequence encodes CASSLGGEPTGELFF.

The V and J genes are TRBV29-1 and TRBJ1-1; D gene unclear. V gave up 3 bases and J gave up 0 bases, with 8 bases separating them. Germline CDR1 is SQVTM and CDR2 is ANQGSEA. This CDR3 has 13 residues. The CDR3 DNA follows: TGCAGCGTTGAGGACTACATGAACACTGAAGCTTTCTTT. Encoded protein: CSVEDYMNTEAFF.

This chain links TRBV5-6 with TRBJ1-1; D possibly corresponds to TRBD1 (6 bases). The V end was cut by 2 bases, the J end by 2 bases, with 13 bases between. CDR1 and CDR2 from the germline V gene are SGHDT and YYEEEE. CDR3 length: 15 residues. Here the CDR3 reads CASSFQGTQNTEAFF. The CDR3 DNA sequence: TGTGCCAGCAGCTTCCAGGGGACCCAAAACACTGAAGCTTTCTTT.

The CDR3, as DNA: TGTGCCAGCAGGGGAAGGGATACGCAGTATTTT. Translated, it gives CASRGRDTQYF. The chain combines TRBV6-1 with TRBJ2-3; D not certain. The CDR3 extends over 11 amino acids. V was cut by 6 bases and J by 6 bases, with 7 bases left in between. Germline V gene data show CDR1 as MNHNS and CDR2 as SASEGT.

The rearrangement joins TRBV5-4 to TRBJ2-7, with D possibly TRBD1 on 6 matching bases. Trimming took off 4 bases at V and 0 bases at J, with 11 bases between the two ends. This CDR3 has 14 residues. Germline values: CDR1 SGHNT, CDR2 YYREEE (reference sequence). In DNA, the CDR3 is TGTGCCAGCAGCATTGACAGGAGCTCCTACGAGCAGTACTTC. Protein sequence: CASSIDRSSYEQYF.

This clone has just one count. The V call is TRBV6-4, the J call TRBJ1-4; tentative D call: TRBD1 (6 bases). The V gene lost 8 bases and the J gene lost 2 bases, with 12 bases spanning the gap. Germline V gene sequence: CDR1 MRHNA, CDR2 SNTAGT. The CDR3 covers 14 residues. In nucleotides, the CDR3 is TGTGCCAGCCTTTCAGGGGCCACTAATGAAAAACTGTTTTTT. Translation: CASLSGATNEKLFF.

This clone was recorded once. The V call is TRBV5-1, the J call TRBJ1-6, with D unresolved. V was pared by 0 bases and J by 7 bases, with 8 bases between. In germline, CDR1 is SGHRS, CDR2 YFSETQ. This CDR3 contains 14 residues. For the CDR3, the DNA is TGCGCCAGCAGCTTGGCCATTATGAATTCACCCCTCCACTTT. It yields the protein CASSLAIMNSPLHF.

This clone is a singleton in its sample. The CDR3 bases are TGCGCCAGCAGCTCCGCGGGTTGGAGGGATACGCAGTATTTT. It specifies CASSSAGWRDTQYF. This chain connects TRBV5-1 to TRBJ2-3; D might be TRBD2 (5 bases). Between the trimmed V and J ends, which lost 3 bases and 6 bases, there was a span of 14 bases. The CDR3 consists of 14 residues. The V gene's germline CDR1 is SGHRS and CDR2 YFSETQ.

The chain combines TRBV21-1 with TRBJ2-7; no check of the table's D call, TRBD1, against the DNA was made. TRBV21-1 is a pseudogene locus. The CDR3 length is 17 residues. The CDR3 spells CASSKGTGVPFGFEQYF. The CDR3 region has the DNA TGTGCCAGCAGCAAAGGGACAGGGGTGCCCTTCGGTTTCGAGCAGTACTTC.

The rearrangement joins TRBV2 to TRBJ2-5, with no clear D. The germline V gene encodes CDR1 SNHLY and CDR2 FYNNEI. Trimming removed 6 bases from V and 3 bases from J, with 8 bases in between. The CDR3 spans 12 residues. DNA of the CDR3: TGTGCCAGCAGCCTTACGAAAGAGACCCAGTACTTC. It specifies CASSLTKETQYF.

The chain uses TRBV7-9 and TRBJ1-4; 11 nucleotides align to TRBD1. With V trimmed by 5 bases and J by 7 bases, 6 bases remained unmatched. The germline V gene has CDR1 SEHNR and CDR2 FQNEAQ (reference sequence). The CDR3 contains 15 residues. Here the CDR3 reads CASSARTGGREKLFF. The CDR3 nucleotides read TGTGCCAGCAGCGCACGGACAGGGGGCCGTGAAAAACTGTTTTTT.

The chain couples TRBV19 to TRBJ1-3, with 7 bases matching TRBD1. V gave up 5 bases and J gave up 5 bases; unmatched junction bases: 12. This CDR3 spans 16 amino acids. Germline V gives CDR1 LNHDA, CDR2 SQIVND (reference sequence). In DNA, the CDR3 is TGTGCCAGTAGTTCCCTTGGCCAGGGGGACCGAAACACCATATATTTT. It specifies CASSSLGQGDRNTIYF.

The chain has TRBV10-3 and TRBJ2-1; possibly TRBD2 for D (6 bases). This CDR3 is 16 amino acids long. Germline values: CDR1 ENHRY, CDR2 SYGVKD. Between the trimmed V and J ends, which lost 0 bases and 0 bases, there was a span of 9 bases. The CDR3 nucleotides read TGTGCCATCAGTGAGTCTAGCGGAGTCTCCTACAATGAGCAGTTCTTC. Encoded protein: CAISESSGVSYNEQFF.

The chain carries TRBV9 and TRBJ2-3; no reliable D call. Trimming stripped 1 base from V and 4 bases from J, with 7 bases between. The germline V gene has CDR1 SGDLS and CDR2 YYNGEE. The CDR3 contains 13 residues. CDR3 nucleotides: TGTGCCAGCAGCGTAATTAGTTCAGATACGCAGTATTTT. Protein: CASSVISSDTQYF. Full variable domain (missing parts from reference TRBV9 and TRBJ2-3): DSGVTQTPKHLITATGQRVTLRCSPRSGDLSVYWYQQSLDQGLQFLIQYYNGEERAKGNILERFSAQQFPDLHSELNLSSLELGDSALYFCASSVISSDTQYFGPGTRLTVL.

V is TRBV7-9 and J is TRBJ1-3; D gene ambiguous. This CDR3 region has 15 residues. V was trimmed by 0 bases and J by 4 bases, leaving 10 bases between them. The V gene's germline CDR1 is SEHNR and CDR2 FQNEAQ (reference sequence). The CDR3 nucleotides read TGTGCCAGCAGCTTAGCGCCGGGATTAGGAAACACCATATATTTT. As protein: CASSLAPGLGNTIYF.

The rearrangement joins TRBV27 to TRBJ1-2; the match to TRBD1 covers 7 bases. This CDR3 has 14 residues. From germline, CDR1 is MNHEY and CDR2 SMNVEV (reference sequence). V shed 8 bases, J shed 5 bases, and the junction held 11 bases outside the gene matches. CDR3 DNA sequence: TGTGCCAGCGGACAGGAGAAAGGGTTATATGGCTACACCTTC. This gives the protein CASGQEKGLYGYTF.

The V and J genes are TRBV28 and TRBJ2-7; the match to TRBD1 covers 8 bases. The J segment lost 2 bases and the V segment lost 5 bases, leaving 8 bases of the junction unmatched. The CDR3 has 15 residues. Germline CDR1 reads MDHEN; CDR2 reads SYDVKM. The DNA for the CDR3 is TGTGCCAGCAGTACCGATCGACAGGGGACCTACGAGCAGTACTTC. Amino acid sequence: CASSTDRQGTYEQYF.

This rearrangement joins TRBV10-3 to TRBJ2-7; 8 positions agree with TRBD2. The germline V gene has CDR1 ENHRY and CDR2 SYGVKD. V dropped 4 bases and J dropped 0; count of bases not matched to a gene: 5. The CDR3 runs 15 residues. The DNA of the CDR3 is TGTGCCATCAGTGCGGGACTAGGGGGCTCCTACGAGCAGTACTTC. It specifies CAISAGLGGSYEQYF.

The chain has TRBV4-1 and TRBJ2-5; 10 bases agree with TRBD2. The CDR3 contains 18 residues. Trimming cost V 0 bases and J 5 bases; bases outside gene matches: 12. Germline V lookup: CDR1 MGHRA, CDR2 YSYEKL. For the CDR3, the DNA is TGCGCCAGCAGCCAAGATCAGGGGAAAGCGGGAGGGGGGGAGACCCAGTACTTC. Translated, it gives CASSQDQGKAGGGETQYF.

DNA for the CDR3: TGTGCCAGTAGTCTCAGCTCCTATAATTCACCCCTCCACTTT. Translated: CASSLSSYNSPLHF. The chain has TRBV19 and TRBJ1-6; no clear D. This CDR3 region has 14 residues. V lost 5 bases to trimming and J lost 0 bases, with 5 bases between them. From germline, CDR1 is LNHDA and CDR2 SQIVND (reference sequence).

The chain employs TRBV7-8 and TRBJ1-1, with TRBD1 identical over 9 bases. Germline CDR1 reads SGHVS; CDR2 reads FQNEAQ. V lost 0 bases to trimming and J lost 5 bases; unmatched junction nucleotides: 4. This CDR3 has 15 amino acids. CDR3 protein: CASSLATGGRTEAFF. The CDR3 DNA reads as TGTGCCAGCAGCTTAGCGACAGGGGGTCGGACTGAAGCTTTCTTT.

The chain joins TRBV7-7 to TRBJ2-7; 9 bases agree with TRBD1. Germline CDR1 reads SSHAT; CDR2 reads FNYEAQ (reference sequence). The CDR3 totals 11 residues. The CDR3 here is CATGTGYEQYF. In DNA form, the CDR3 reads TGTGCTACCGGGACAGGGTACGAGCAGTACTTC.

The CDR3 DNA follows: TGTGCCAGCAGCACCGGGACAGGGAGTGTCTACACCTTC. Residues: CASSTGTGSVYTF. The genes are TRBV7-9 and TRBJ1-2; 9 bases are a match to TRBD1. The CDR3 covers 13 residues. Germline assignment: CDR1 SEHNR and CDR2 FQNEAQ (reference sequence). After removal of 5 bases from V and 10 bases from J, the junction contained 8 bases not matched to a gene.

The rearrangement links TRBV6-1 to TRBJ2-1, with D perhaps TRBD1 or TRBD2 (5 bases each). V was trimmed by 1 base and J by 6 bases, leaving 16 bases between them. Germline-derived CDR1 and CDR2 are MNHNS and SASEGT. This CDR3 spans 16 amino acids. Written as DNA, the CDR3 is TGTGCCAGCAGTGAAGTTTGGGGGTCGGGTTTCAATGAGCAGTTCTTC. Encoded protein: CASSEVWGSGFNEQFF.

The chain uses TRBV21-1 and TRBJ1-1; the table names TRBD1, a call not compared with the DNA. TRBV21-1 is termed a pseudogene. CDR3 length: 15 amino acids. The CDR3 bases are TGTGCCAGCATTGGAAAGCGCACAGGGAACACTGAAGCTTTCTTT. It yields the protein CASIGKRTGNTEAFF.

This rearrangement joins TRBV25-1 to TRBJ2-1; 9 nucleotides match TRBD1. The CDR3 consists of 17 residues. V lost 1 base to trimming and J lost 7 bases; unmatched junction nucleotides: 11. Germline loops: CDR1 MGHDK, CDR2 SYGVNS. CDR3 nucleotides: TGTGCCAGCAGTGAATCTCCGGGACAGGGTAAGGCGAATGAGCAGTTCTTC. Residues: CASSESPGQGKANEQFF.

This clone was recorded once. This sample includes further DNA sequences coding for the same CDR3. V and J are TRBV28 and TRBJ1-1; 8 bases fit TRBD1. Germline V gives CDR1 MDHEN, CDR2 SYDVKM. The CDR3 sequence is 13 residues long. Unmatched junction bases numbered 5, after V lost 6 bases and J lost 5 bases. The CDR3 region is CASSPGGWTEAFF. CDR3 bases: TGTGCCAGCAGCCCAGGGGGCTGGACTGAAGCTTTCTTT.

The rearrangement joins TRBV29-1 to TRBJ1-2; 9 bases agree with TRBD1. Looked up from germline, CDR1 is SQVTM and CDR2 is ANQGSEA. V shed 6 bases, J shed 4 bases, and the junction held 6 bases outside the gene matches. The CDR3 extends over 13 amino acids. CDR3 bases: TGCAGCGTCTGGACAGGGGAAGGCTATGGCTACACCTTC. This encodes CSVWTGEGYGYTF.

V gene TRBV7-3 combines with J gene TRBJ1-5; TRBD1 matches 8 bases. J was trimmed by 6 bases and V by 5 bases; bases with no gene match: 3. CDR1 is SGHTA and CDR2 is FQGTGA in the germline V gene. The CDR3 length is 13 residues. CDR3 region: CASSVDRGQPQHF. CDR3 coding DNA: TGTGCCAGCAGCGTTGACAGGGGTCAGCCCCAGCATTTT.